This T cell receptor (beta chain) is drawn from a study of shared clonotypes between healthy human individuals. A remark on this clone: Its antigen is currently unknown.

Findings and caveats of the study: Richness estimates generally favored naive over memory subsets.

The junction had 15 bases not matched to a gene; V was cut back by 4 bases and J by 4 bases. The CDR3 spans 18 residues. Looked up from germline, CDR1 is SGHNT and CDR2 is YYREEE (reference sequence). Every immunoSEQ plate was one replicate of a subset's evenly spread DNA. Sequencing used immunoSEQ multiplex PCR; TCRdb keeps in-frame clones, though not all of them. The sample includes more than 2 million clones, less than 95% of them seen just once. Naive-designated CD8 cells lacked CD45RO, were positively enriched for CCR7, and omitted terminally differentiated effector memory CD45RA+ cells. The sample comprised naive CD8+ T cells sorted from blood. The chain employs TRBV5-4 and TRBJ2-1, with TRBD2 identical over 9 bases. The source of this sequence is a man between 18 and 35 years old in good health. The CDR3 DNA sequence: TGTGCCAGCAGCCTGGGGGGTTCGGCGGGAGGGTGGTACAATGAGCAGTTCTTC. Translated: CASSLGGSAGGWYNEQFF. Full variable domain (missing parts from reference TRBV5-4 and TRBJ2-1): ETGVTQSPTHLIKTRGQQVTLRCSSQSGHNTVSWYQQALGQGPQFIFQYYREEENGRGNFPPRFSGLQFPNYSSELNVNALELDDSALYLCASSLGGSAGGWYNEQFFGPGTRLTVL.